These 3 T cell receptor beta chains share one sample of origin, sequenced in a study of Ad26.COV2.S vaccination and SARS-CoV-2 variants. The treatment denotes: approximately 18 received Ad26.COV2.S at low or high dose, single or two shots; several received placebo; per-sample allocation not given. Day 63 after the first vaccine or placebo injection was the time point for sampling. Assay used: immunoSEQ multiplex PCR; TCRdb lists only in-frame clones, some missing. The table lists about 440,000 clones, 90% of them singletons. The sequenced sample was peripheral blood, obtained in a trial of Ad26.COV2.S vaccine versus placebo. All receptors come from a person between 18 and 65 years old who received the Ad26.COV2.S COVID-19 vaccine or a placebo.

The chain uses TRBV29-1 and TRBJ2-7; no definite D call. Germline lookup yields CDR1 SQVTM and CDR2 ANQGSEA. The ends were cut back, 7 bases at V and 2 bases at J, with 15 bases in the middle. The CDR3 covers 13 residues. CDR3 amino acids: CSALGGRTYEQYF. Written as DNA, the CDR3 is TGCAGCGCCCTAGGCGGCAGGACCTACGAGCAGTACTTC.

V is TRBV15 and J is TRBJ2-3; weak D call: TRBD2 (5 bases). This CDR3 contains 15 residues. The V and J ends lost 3 bases and 3 bases respectively, with 13 bases between them. The germline CDR1 and CDR2 sequences are LNHNV and YYDKDF (reference sequence). The CDR3 protein is CATSRRNSETDTQYF. CDR3 DNA sequence: TGTGCCACCAGCAGGCGGAATAGCGAGACAGATACGCAGTATTTT.

The chain is built from TRBV28 and TRBJ2-1, with D uncertain. From germline, CDR1 is MDHEN and CDR2 SYDVKM. This CDR3 has 16 residues. The ends were cut back, 5 bases at V and 0 bases at J, with 14 bases in the middle. CDR3: CASSSIKTSSYNEQFF. DNA of the CDR3: TGTGCCAGCAGTAGCATAAAAACGAGCTCCTACAATGAGCAGTTCTTC.